A selection of T cell receptor beta chains follows, all from one sample in a study of cytomegalovirus exposure and HLA in healthy donors. The protocol was immunoSEQ multiplex PCR, while the TCRdb copy is restricted to in-frame clones and leaves out a portion. The sample has over 50,000 clones; about 77% are singletons. The sequenced sample consisted of PBMCs. Receptors were obtained from a female donor in good health and CMV-seronegative. CDR3s include the opening cysteine and the closing phenylalanine or tryptophan. Clone size, where shown, is once, few, many, or a class for clones that have expanded.

J gene,clone size,V gene,CDR3 protein
TRBJ1-2,-,TRBV15,CATSRDVEGSGYTF
TRBJ2-1,few,TRBV18,CASSPPGETSGSGEQFF
TRBJ1-5,once,TRBV9,CASSVTPTGNQPQHF
TRBJ1-1,-,TRBV4-1,CASSQATANTEAFF
-,once,TRBV6-5,CASSYGTPSSYEQYF
TRBJ1-6,-,TRBV16,CASSPTGTYNSPLHF
TRBJ1-5,once,TRBV11-2,CASSLQGNQPQHF
TRBJ1-1,-,TRBV7-3,CASSSGGRGTEAFF
TRBJ1-2,few,TRBV7-2,CASSPYDMPGYTF
TRBJ2-1,-,TRBV13,CASSLQGAAEQFF
TRBJ1-1,-,TRBV19,CASRGSWNTEAFF
TRBJ1-5,-,TRBV12-5,CASGPDRVVGQPQHF
TRBJ1-2,-,TRBV6-5,CASSGRGGDYGYTF
TRBJ2-5,-,TRBV5-1,CASSLGQGWGGQETQYF
TRBJ2-4,-,TRBV2,CASTGLAGNIQYF
TRBJ2-3,-,TRBV5-4,CASSLFVSSNTDTQYF
TRBJ2-7,-,TRBV6-5,CASSQDRTGDEQYF
TRBJ2-5,-,TRBV28,CASSLNLGAGETQYF
TRBJ2-7,-,TRBV6-1,CASNLEDGGNYEQYF
TRBJ2-2,-,TRBV2,CASTPTDANTGELFF
TRBJ1-4,-,TRBV2,CASSSFGVGGEKLFF